This T cell receptor (beta chain) was observed in a study of blood T cell repertoires in COVID-19. The V gene's germline CDR1 is MNHEY and CDR2 SVGAGI. Germline trimming cut 5 bases from V and 6 bases from J; bases unmatched to any gene: 9. The CDR3 has 15 residues. The method was immunoSEQ multiplex PCR; TCRdb's version includes in-frame clones alone and lacks a portion of them. The table records approximately 60,000 clones, over 75% of them present only once. Specimen: peripheral blood. The clonotype originates from a human donor in a cohort sampled during active COVID-19. The chain combines TRBV6-5 with TRBJ1-4, with 7 bases that match TRBD1. DNA of the CDR3: TGTGCCAGCAGTCCATCAGGGGGTCGGGATGAAAAACTGTTTTTT. Protein sequence: CASSPSGGRDEKLFF.